This TCR beta chain is from a study of blood T cell repertoires in COVID-19. This clone was observed once. Losses at the gene ends were 10 bases for V and 7 bases for J; bases not matched to a gene: 7. Germline values: CDR1 ENHRY, CDR2 SYGVKD. The CDR3 extends over 14 amino acids. This table comes from immunoSEQ multiplex PCR, and its TCRdb copy is limited to in-frame clones, with some not included. The table lists around 130,000 clones, around four fifths of them singletons, with roughly 13% in the top ten. The chain has TRBV10-3 and TRBJ2-3, with TRBD2 matching over 14 bases. The receptor comes from a human donor in a cohort sampled during active COVID-19. The sequenced material came from peripheral blood. CDR3 bases: TGTGCCACAGGACTAGCGGGGGGATTGAATACGCAGTATTTT. It translates to CATGLAGGLNTQYF.